One T cell receptor beta chain is described in this entry. Its antigen is currently unknown. The data stem from a study of cytomegalovirus exposure and HLA in healthy donors. Study-level background: Of all 360 or so donors who were genotyped, 75% to 90% belonged to the Caucasian-associated ancestry cluster. Study-wide results and caveats: In a later analysis, HLA-associated beta chains showed higher expansion and lower generation probabilities than comparable chains. Highly shared variants forming one cluster were likely a sequencing artifact. Most of the CMV-associated TCR beta chains (in a later analysis) appeared to be HLA-restricted.

Primers included in the PCR were 60 Vbeta and 13 Jbeta primers. Profiling relied on immunoSEQ multiplex PCR, and the TCRdb table lists in-frame clones only, not all of them. Its listing shows around 53,000 clones. The CDR3 sequence is 14 residues long. The germline gives CDR1 SGHTA, CDR2 FQGNSA. Trimming took 5 bases from V and 2 from J, leaving 13 bases between them. The sequenced sample consisted of PBMCs. The chain has TRBV7-2 and TRBJ2-7; tentative D call: TRBD2 (7 bases). The source of this sequence is a male donor in good health and CMV-seropositive. The CDR3 DNA sequence: TGTGCCAGCAGCAGCGGGACACAGCCCTACGAGCAGTACTTC. Translated, it gives CASSSGTQPYEQYF. The variable domain in full, with the rest retrieved from reference TRBV7-2 and TRBJ2-7, is GAGVSQSPSNKVTEKGKDVELRCDPISGHTALYWYRQSLGQGLEFLIYFQGNSAPDKSGLPSDRFSAERTGGSVSTLTIQRTQQEDSAVYLCASSSGTQPYEQYFGPGTRLTVT.